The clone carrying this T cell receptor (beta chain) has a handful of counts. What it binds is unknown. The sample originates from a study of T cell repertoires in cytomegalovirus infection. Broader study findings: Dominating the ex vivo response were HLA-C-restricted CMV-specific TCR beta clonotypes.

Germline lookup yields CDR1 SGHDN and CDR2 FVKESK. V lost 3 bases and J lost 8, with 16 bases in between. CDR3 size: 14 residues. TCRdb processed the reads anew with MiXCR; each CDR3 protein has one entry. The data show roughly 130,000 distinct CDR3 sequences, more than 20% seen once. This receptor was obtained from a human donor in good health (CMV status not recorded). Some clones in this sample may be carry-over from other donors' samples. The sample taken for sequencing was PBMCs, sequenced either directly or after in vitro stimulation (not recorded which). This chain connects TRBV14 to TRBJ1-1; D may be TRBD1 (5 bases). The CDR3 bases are TGTGCCAGCAGCCATTCGGGCAGGGCGGCGGAAGCTTTCTTT. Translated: CASSHSGRAAEAFF.